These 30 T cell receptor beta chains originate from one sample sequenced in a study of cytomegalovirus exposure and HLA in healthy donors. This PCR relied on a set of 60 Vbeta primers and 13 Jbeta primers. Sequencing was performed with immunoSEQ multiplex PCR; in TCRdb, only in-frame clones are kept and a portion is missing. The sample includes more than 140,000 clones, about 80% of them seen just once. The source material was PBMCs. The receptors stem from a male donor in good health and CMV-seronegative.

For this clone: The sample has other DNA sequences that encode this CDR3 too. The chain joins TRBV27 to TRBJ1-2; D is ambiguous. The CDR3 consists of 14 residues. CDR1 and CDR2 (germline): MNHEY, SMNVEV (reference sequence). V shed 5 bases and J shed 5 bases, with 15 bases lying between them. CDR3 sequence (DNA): TGTGCCAGCAGTACCCGGACTGGGGATTATGGCTACACCTTC. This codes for CASSTRTGDYGYTF.

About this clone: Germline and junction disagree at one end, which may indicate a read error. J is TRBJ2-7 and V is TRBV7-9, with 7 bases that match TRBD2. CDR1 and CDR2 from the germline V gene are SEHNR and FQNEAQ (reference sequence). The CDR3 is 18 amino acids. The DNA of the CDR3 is TGTTCCAGCAGCCCACCAGGTTTCATCGGCGGGAGCACCTACGAGCAGTACTTC. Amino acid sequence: CSSSPPGFIGGSTYEQYF.

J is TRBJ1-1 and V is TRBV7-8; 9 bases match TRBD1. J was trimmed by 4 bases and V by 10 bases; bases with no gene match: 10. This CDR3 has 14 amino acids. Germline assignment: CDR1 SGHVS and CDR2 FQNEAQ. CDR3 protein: CATGQGNLITEAFF. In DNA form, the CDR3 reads TGTGCCACCGGACAGGGGAACTTAATCACTGAAGCTTTCTTT.

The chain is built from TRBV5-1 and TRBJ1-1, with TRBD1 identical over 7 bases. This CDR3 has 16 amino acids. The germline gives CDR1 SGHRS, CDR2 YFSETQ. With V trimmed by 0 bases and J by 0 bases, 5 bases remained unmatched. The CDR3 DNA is TGCGCCAGCAGCTTGGGTCAGGGGGGCATGAACACTGAAGCTTTCTTT. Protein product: CASSLGQGGMNTEAFF.

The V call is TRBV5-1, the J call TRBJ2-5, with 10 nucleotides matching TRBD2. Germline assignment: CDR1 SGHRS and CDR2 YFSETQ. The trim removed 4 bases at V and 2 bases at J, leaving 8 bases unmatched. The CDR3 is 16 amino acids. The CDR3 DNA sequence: TGCGCCAGCAGCGCTAGCGGGAGAAGTAGGCAAGAGACCCAGTACTTC. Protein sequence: CASSASGRSRQETQYF.

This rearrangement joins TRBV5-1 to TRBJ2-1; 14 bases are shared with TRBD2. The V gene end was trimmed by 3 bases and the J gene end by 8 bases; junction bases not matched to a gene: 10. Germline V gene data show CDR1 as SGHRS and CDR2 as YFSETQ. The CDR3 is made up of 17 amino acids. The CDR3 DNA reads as TGCGCCAGCAGCTGGAGACTAGCGGGAGGGCTCGGCGATGAGCAGTTCTTC. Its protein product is CASSWRLAGGLGDEQFF.

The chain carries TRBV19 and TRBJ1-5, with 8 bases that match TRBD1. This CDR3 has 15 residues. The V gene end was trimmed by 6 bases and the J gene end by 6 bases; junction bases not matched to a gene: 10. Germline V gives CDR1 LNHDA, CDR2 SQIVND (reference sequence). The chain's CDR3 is CASRGAGGLVQPQHF. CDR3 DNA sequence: TGTGCCAGTAGGGGGGCAGGGGGCTTGGTTCAGCCCCAGCATTTT. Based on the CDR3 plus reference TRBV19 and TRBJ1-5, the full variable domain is DGGITQSPKYLFRKEGQNVTLSCEQNLNHDAMYWYRQDPGQGLRLIYYSQIVNDFQKGDIAEGYSVSREKKESFPLTVTSAQKNPTAFYLCASRGAGGLVQPQHFGDGTRLSIL.

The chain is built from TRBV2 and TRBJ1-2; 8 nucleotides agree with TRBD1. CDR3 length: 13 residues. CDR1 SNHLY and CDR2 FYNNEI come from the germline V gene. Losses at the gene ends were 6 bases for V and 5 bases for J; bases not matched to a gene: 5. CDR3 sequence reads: CASRDRETYGYTF. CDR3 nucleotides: TGTGCCAGCAGGGACAGGGAAACTTATGGCTACACCTTC.

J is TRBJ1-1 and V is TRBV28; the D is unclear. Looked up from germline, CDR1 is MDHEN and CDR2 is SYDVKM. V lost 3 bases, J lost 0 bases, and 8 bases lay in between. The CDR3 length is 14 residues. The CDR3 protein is CASSLIALNTEAFF. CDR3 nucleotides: TGTGCCAGCAGTTTGATAGCCTTGAACACTGAAGCTTTCTTT.

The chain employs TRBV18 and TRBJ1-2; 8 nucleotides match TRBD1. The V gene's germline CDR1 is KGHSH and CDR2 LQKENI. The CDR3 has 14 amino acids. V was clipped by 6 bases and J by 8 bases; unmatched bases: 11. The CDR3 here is CASSPGDRGAGYTF. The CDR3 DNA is TGTGCCAGCTCCCCCGGAGACAGGGGAGCCGGCTACACCTTC. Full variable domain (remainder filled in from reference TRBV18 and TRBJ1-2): NAGVMQNPRHLVRRRGQEARLRCSPMKGHSHVYWYRQLPEEGLKFMVYLQKENIIDESGMPKERFSAEFPKEGPSILRIQQVVRGDSAAYFCASSPGDRGAGYTFGSGTRLTVV.

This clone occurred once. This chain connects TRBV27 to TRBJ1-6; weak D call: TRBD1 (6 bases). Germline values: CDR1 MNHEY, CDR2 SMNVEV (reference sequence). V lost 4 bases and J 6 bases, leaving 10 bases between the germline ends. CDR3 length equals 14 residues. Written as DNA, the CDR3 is TGTGCCAGCAGTTCCCCAGGGGCTAATTCACCCCTCCACTTT. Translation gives CASSSPGANSPLHF.

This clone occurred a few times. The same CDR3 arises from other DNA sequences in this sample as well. CDR3 DNA: TGCAGTGCCCCGGTGAACACTGAAGCTTTCTTT. Residues: CSAPVNTEAFF. The rearrangement links TRBV20-1 to TRBJ1-1; D remains unclear. This CDR3 has 11 amino acids. V shed 6 bases and J shed 0 bases, with 5 bases lying between them. CDR1 is DFQATT and CDR2 is SNEGSKA in the germline V gene (reference sequence).

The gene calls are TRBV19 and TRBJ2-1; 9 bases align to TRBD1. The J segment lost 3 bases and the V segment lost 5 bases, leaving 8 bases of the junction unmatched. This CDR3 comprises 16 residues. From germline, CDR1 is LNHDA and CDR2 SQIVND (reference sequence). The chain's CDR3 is CASSWGQGSGYNEQFF. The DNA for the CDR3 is TGTGCCAGTAGTTGGGGACAGGGATCAGGCTACAATGAGCAGTTCTTC.

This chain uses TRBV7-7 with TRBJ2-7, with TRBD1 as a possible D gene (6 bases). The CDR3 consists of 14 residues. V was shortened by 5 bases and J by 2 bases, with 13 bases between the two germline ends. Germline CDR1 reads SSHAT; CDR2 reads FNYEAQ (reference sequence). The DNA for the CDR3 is TGTGCCAGCAGCCCCCGGACAGTACCCTACGAGCAGTACTTC. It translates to CASSPRTVPYEQYF.

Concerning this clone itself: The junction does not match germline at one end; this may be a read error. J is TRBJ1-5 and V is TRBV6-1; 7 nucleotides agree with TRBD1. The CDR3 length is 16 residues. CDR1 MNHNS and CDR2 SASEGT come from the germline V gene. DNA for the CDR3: TGTGCCAGCAGCGAAGCAGGGGGAAGTCCTAATCAGCCCCAGCATTTT. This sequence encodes CASSEAGGSPNQPQHF.

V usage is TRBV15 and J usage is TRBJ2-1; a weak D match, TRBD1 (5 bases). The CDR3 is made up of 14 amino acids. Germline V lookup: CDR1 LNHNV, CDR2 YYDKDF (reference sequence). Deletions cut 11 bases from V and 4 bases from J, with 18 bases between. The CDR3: CAVSEWGPYNEQFF. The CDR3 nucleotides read TGTGCCGTTTCCGAGTGGGGCCCTTACAATGAGCAGTTCTTC.

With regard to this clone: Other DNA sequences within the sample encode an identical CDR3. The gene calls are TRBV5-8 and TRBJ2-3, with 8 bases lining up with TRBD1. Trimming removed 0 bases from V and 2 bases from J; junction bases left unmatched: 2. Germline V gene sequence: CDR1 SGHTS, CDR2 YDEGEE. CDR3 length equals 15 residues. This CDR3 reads CASSLGQGSTDTQYF. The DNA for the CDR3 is TGTGCCAGCAGCTTGGGACAGGGGTCCACAGATACGCAGTATTTT.

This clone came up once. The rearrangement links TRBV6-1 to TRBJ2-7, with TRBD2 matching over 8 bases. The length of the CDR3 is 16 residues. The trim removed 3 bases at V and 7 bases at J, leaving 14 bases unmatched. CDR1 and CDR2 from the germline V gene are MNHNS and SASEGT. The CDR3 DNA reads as TGTGCCAGCAGTGACCGAGCGGGAGCGATCCTCGGGGAGCAGTACTTC. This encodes CASSDRAGAILGEQYF.

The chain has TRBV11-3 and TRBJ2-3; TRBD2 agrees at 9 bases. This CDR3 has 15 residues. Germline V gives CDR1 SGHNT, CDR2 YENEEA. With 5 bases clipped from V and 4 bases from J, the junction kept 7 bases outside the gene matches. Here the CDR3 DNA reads TGTGCCAGCAGCGACCGGACTAGCGCCCCAGATACGCAGTATTTT. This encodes CASSDRTSAPDTQYF.

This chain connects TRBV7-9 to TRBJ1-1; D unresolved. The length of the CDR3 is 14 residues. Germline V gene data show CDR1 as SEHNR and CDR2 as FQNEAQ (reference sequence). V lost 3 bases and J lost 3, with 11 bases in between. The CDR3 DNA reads TGTGCCAGCAGCTTCCTTGGGGAGTACACTGAAGCTTTCTTT. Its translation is CASSFLGEYTEAFF.

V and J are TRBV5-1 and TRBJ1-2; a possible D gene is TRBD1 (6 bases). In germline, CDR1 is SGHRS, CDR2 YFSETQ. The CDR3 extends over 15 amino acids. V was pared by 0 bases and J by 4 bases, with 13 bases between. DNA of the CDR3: TGCGCCAGCAGCTTGGAGGGGGGGCAGTTCTATGGCTACACCTTC. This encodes CASSLEGGQFYGYTF.

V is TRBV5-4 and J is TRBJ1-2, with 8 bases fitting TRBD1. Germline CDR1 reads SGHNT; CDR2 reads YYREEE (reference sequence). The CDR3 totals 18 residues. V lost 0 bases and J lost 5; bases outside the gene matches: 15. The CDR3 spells CASSLAGRGPTTRYGYTF. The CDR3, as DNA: TGTGCCAGCAGCTTGGCGGGCAGGGGGCCAACGACGAGGTATGGCTACACCTTC.

The CDR3 sequence: CASSRGQVLTEAFF. The CDR3 nucleotides read TGTGCCAGCAGCCGTGGACAGGTTCTCACTGAAGCTTTCTTT. The genes are TRBV7-8 and TRBJ1-1; the match to TRBD1 covers 7 bases. Germline CDR1 SGHVS, CDR2 FQNEAQ. The CDR3 is 14 amino acids. V lost 5 bases, J lost 4 bases, and 7 bases stayed unmatched.

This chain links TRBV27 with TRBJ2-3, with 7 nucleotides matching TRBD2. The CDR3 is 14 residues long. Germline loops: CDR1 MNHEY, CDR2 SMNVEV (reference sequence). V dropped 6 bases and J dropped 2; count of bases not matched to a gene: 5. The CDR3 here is CASRTSLSTDTQYF. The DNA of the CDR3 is TGTGCCAGCAGGACTAGCCTCTCCACAGATACGCAGTATTTT.

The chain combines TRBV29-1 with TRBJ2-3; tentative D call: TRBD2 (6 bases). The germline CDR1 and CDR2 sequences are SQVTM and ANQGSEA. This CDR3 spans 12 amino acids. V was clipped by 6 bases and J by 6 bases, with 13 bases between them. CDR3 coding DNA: TGCAGCGTGATCATCGGAGGGGATACGCAGTATTTT. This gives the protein CSVIIGGDTQYF.

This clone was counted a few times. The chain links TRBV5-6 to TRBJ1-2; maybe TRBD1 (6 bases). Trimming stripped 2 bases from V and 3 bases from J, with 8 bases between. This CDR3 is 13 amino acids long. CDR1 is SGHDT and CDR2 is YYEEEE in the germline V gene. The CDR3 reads CASSLQGYYGYTF. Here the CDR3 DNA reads TGTGCCAGCAGCTTACAGGGCTACTATGGCTACACCTTC.

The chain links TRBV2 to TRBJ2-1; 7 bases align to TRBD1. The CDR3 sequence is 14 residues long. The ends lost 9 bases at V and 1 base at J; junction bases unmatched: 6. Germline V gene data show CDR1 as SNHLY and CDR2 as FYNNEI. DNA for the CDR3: TGTGCCAGTCGACAGGGTCAATCCTACAATGAGCAGTTCTTC. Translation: CASRQGQSYNEQFF.

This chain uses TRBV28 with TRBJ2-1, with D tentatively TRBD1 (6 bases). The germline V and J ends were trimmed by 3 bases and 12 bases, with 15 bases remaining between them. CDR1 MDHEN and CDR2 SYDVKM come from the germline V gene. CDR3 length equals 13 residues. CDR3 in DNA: TGTGCCAGCAGTTTGGTGGGGACAAGTGGGCAGTTCTTC. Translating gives CASSLVGTSGQFF.

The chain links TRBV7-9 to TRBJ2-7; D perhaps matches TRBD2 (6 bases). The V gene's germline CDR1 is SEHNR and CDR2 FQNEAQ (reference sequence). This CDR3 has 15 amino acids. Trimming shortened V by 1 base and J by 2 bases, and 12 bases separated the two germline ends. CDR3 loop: CASSLVGGRAYEQYF. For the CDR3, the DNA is TGTGCCAGCAGCTTAGTGGGGGGACGGGCCTACGAGCAGTACTTC.

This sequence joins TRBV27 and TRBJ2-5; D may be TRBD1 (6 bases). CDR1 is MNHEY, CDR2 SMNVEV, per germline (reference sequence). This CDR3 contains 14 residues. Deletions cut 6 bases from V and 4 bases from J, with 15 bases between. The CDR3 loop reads CASRTQGQSETQYF. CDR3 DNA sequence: TGTGCCAGCAGAACGCAGGGGCAATCAGAGACCCAGTACTTC.